This passage covers 30 T cell receptor beta chains from one sample sequenced in a study of OX40 agonist ivuxolimab in advanced cancers. Library creation used the immunoSEQ multiplex PCR assay. The table was pulled from immuneACCESS by TCRdb, which kept in-frame rearrangements only. Such tables lose some clones; where checked, under half of the loss comes from unresolved V genes, and the rest has no known cause. The sample contains approximately 68,000 clones, 87% of them found a single time. The top ten clonotypes cover approximately 4% of the sample. The sequences come from CD4+ or CD8+ T cells sorted from blood, collected in a trial of the OX40 agonist ivuxolimab. Every receptor here comes from an adult with an advanced solid tumor such as melanoma, head and neck, liver or kidney cancer.

The chain joins TRBV7-6 to TRBJ2-3; 8 nucleotides line up with TRBD1. CDR1 SGHVS and CDR2 FNYEAQ come from the germline V gene. The CDR3 runs 15 residues. V lost 0 bases, J lost 5 bases, and 4 bases stayed unmatched. The CDR3 protein is CASSLARGQVDTQYF. As DNA, the CDR3 is TGTGCCAGCAGCTTAGCGAGGGGACAGGTAGATACGCAGTATTTT.

The chain recombines TRBV19 with TRBJ2-6; D gene uncertain. CDR3 length: 15 amino acids. V shed 8 bases and J shed 0 bases, with 11 bases lying between them. Germline loops: CDR1 LNHDA, CDR2 SQIVND (reference sequence). In nucleotides, the CDR3 is TGTGCCAGTGCCTTTTTAAGCTCTGGGGCCAACGTCCTGACTTTC. Protein: CASAFLSSGANVLTF.

This clone was counted a few times. The DNA for the CDR3 is TGTGCCAGCAGTCCCGGGGGGGGCGGGAGCCCAGATACGCAGTATTTT. Protein product: CASSPGGGGSPDTQYF. The chain uses TRBV2 and TRBJ2-3, with 8 bases fitting TRBD2. The CDR3 has 16 residues. After removal of 5 bases from V and 4 bases from J, the junction contained 11 bases not matched to a gene. Germline V lookup: CDR1 SNHLY, CDR2 FYNNEI. The whole variable domain, filled in from reference TRBV2 and TRBJ2-3, reads EPEVTQTPSHQVTQMGQEVILRCVPISNHLYFYWYRQILGQKVEFLVSFYNNEISEKSEIFDDQFSVERPDGSNFTLKIRSTKLEDSAMYFCASSPGGGGSPDTQYFGPGTRLTVL.

The chain is built from TRBV11-1 and TRBJ2-7; 10 positions match TRBD1. From germline, CDR1 is SGHAT and CDR2 FQDESV (reference sequence). The CDR3 sequence is 15 residues long. V trimming: 5 bases; J trimming: 2 bases; junction bases outside the gene matches: 6. The DNA of the CDR3 is TGTGCCAGCAGCCCTGGACAGGGGGTTACCTACGAGCAGTACTTC. It is translated as CASSPGQGVTYEQYF.

CDR3 coding DNA: TGTGCCAGTAGTATTGGCGATACCTACAATGAGCAGTTCTTC. Protein sequence: CASSIGDTYNEQFF. J is TRBJ2-1 and V is TRBV19; unclear D gene. CDR1 is LNHDA and CDR2 is SQIVND in the germline V gene (reference sequence). CDR3 length: 14 amino acids. The V gene lost 3 bases and the J gene lost 2 bases, with 8 bases spanning the gap.

This chain joins TRBV5-1 and TRBJ1-5; D is undetermined. The CDR3 has 15 amino acids. Per germline, CDR1 SGHRS and CDR2 YFSETQ. The germline V and J ends were trimmed by 1 base and 2 bases, with 10 bases remaining between them. The CDR3 here is CASSLSGQGNQPQHF. Written as DNA, the CDR3 is TGCGCCAGCAGCTTGTCCGGGCAAGGCAATCAGCCCCAGCATTTT.

This clone has a handful of counts. The chain is built from TRBV30 and TRBJ2-7; 7 bases are shared with TRBD2. Unmatched junction bases numbered 0, after V lost 3 bases and J lost 1 base. CDR3 length: 12 amino acids. Germline V gene lookup returns CDR1 GTSNPN and CDR2 SVGIG (reference sequence). The CDR3 loop reads CAWSGGSYEQYF. The CDR3 nucleotides read TGTGCCTGGAGCGGGGGGTCCTACGAGCAGTACTTC.

The chain links TRBV18 to TRBJ2-1; D is possibly TRBD2 (6 bases). V was cut by 6 bases and J by 5 bases, with 17 bases left in between. Germline V gene lookup returns CDR1 KGHSH and CDR2 LQKENI. CDR3 length: 15 residues. The CDR3 here is CASSRRDSGNNEQFF. CDR3 coding DNA: TGTGCCAGCTCCCGCCGGGACTCCGGAAACAATGAGCAGTTCTTC.

The sample holds a few counts of this clone. The rearrangement uses TRBV7-9 and TRBJ1-6; tentatively, D is TRBD1 (6 bases). Germline V gives CDR1 SEHNR, CDR2 FQNEAQ (reference sequence). V was shortened by 5 bases and J by 10 bases, with 15 bases between the two germline ends. The CDR3 length is 14 residues. This CDR3 reads CASSQTGLDSPLHF. The CDR3 DNA is TGTGCCAGCAGCCAAACAGGGTTAGACTCACCCCTCCACTTT.

The chain has TRBV7-9 and TRBJ2-3, with 8 bases matching TRBD1. CDR1 SEHNR and CDR2 FQNEAQ come from the germline V gene (reference sequence). The CDR3 has 17 amino acids. V was clipped by 5 bases and J by 3 bases; unmatched bases: 13. The chain's CDR3 is CASSARQGLKGTDTQYF. DNA of the CDR3: TGTGCCAGCAGCGCACGACAGGGGTTGAAGGGGACAGATACGCAGTATTTT. Full variable domain (missing parts from reference TRBV7-9 and TRBJ2-3): DTGVSQNPRHKITKRGQNVTFRCDPISEHNRLYWYRQTLGQGPEFLTYFQNEAQLEKSRLLSDRFSAERPKGSFSTLEIQRTEQGDSAMYLCASSARQGLKGTDTQYFGPGTRLTVL.

The rearrangement uses TRBV5-1 and TRBJ2-5; TRBD2 matches at 8 bases. Germline V gene sequence: CDR1 SGHRS, CDR2 YFSETQ. This CDR3 has 14 amino acids. The V segment lost 7 bases and the J segment 5 bases; nucleotides outside the gene matches: 10. The CDR3 spells CASAAGGLEETQYF. The CDR3 DNA follows: TGCGCCAGCGCCGCGGGGGGCCTCGAGGAGACCCAGTACTTC.

This chain uses TRBV6-1 with TRBJ2-2; the match to TRBD1 covers 7 bases. V shed 7 bases, J shed 5 bases, and the junction held 4 bases outside the gene matches. In germline, CDR1 is MNHNS, CDR2 SASEGT. The CDR3 extends over 13 amino acids. The CDR3 DNA sequence: TGTGCCAGCAAGGGGGCCGCGACCGGGGAGCTGTTTTTT. Translating it yields CASKGAATGELFF.

The rearrangement joins TRBV7-6 to TRBJ1-1; D ambiguous. The germline V gene encodes CDR1 SGHVS and CDR2 FNYEAQ. Trimming removed 0 bases at V and 10 bases at J, with 12 bases between. This CDR3 comprises 13 residues. CDR3 in amino acids: CASSLAPAVGAFF. The CDR3 region has the DNA TGTGCCAGCAGCTTAGCTCCAGCTGTCGGAGCTTTCTTT.

The rearrangement uses TRBV6-1 and TRBJ1-2; unclear D gene. The ends were cut back, 7 bases at V and 2 bases at J, with 11 bases in the middle. There are 13 residues in the CDR3. Germline V gene sequence: CDR1 MNHNS, CDR2 SASEGT. The CDR3 here is CASTNDPNYGYTF. CDR3 bases: TGTGCCAGCACTAACGATCCGAACTATGGCTACACCTTC.

The V gene is TRBV10-2, the J gene TRBJ2-7; D is unclear. Germline CDR1 and CDR2: WSHSY and SAAADI. The CDR3 is 12 residues long. V was shortened by 8 bases and J by 3 bases, with 11 bases between the two germline ends. Here the CDR3 DNA reads TGCGCCAGCGGATCCTCACTCTACGAGCAGTACTTC. Translating gives CASGSSLYEQYF.

The chain uses TRBV6-5 and TRBJ2-6; the D is unclear. This CDR3 contains 16 residues. Germline V CDR1 and CDR2: MNHEY, SVGAGI. V lost 2 bases to trimming and J lost 3 bases, with 11 bases between them. DNA of the CDR3: TGTGCCAGCAGTTACGGCTCGCCTGGTGGGGCCAACGTCCTGACTTTC. Translation: CASSYGSPGGANVLTF.

The gene calls are TRBV7-3 and TRBJ2-2; D assignment may be TRBD1 or TRBD2 (6 bases each). Germline assignment: CDR1 SGHTA and CDR2 FQGTGA. The germline V and J ends were trimmed by 2 bases and 5 bases, with 12 bases remaining between them. There are 15 residues in the CDR3. CDR3 amino acids: CASSLYGGLTGELFF. CDR3 in DNA: TGTGCCAGCAGCTTATATGGGGGGCTGACCGGGGAGCTGTTTTTT.

This chain uses TRBV29-1 with TRBJ2-7; D might be TRBD1 (8 bases). The ends were cut back, 6 bases at V and 7 bases at J, with 19 bases in the middle. This CDR3 spans 13 amino acids. Germline values: CDR1 SQVTM, CDR2 ANQGSEA. The CDR3 sequence: CSVVHGQGGEQYF. The CDR3 DNA sequence: TGCAGCGTCGTACATGGACAGGGAGGGGAGCAGTACTTC.

The rearrangement uses TRBV7-2 and TRBJ1-3; D not resolved. The germline gives CDR1 SGHTA, CDR2 FQGNSA. The CDR3 contains 15 residues. V was shortened by 0 bases and J by 4 bases, with 10 bases between the two germline ends. The CDR3: CASSLAWGEGNTIYF. The CDR3 DNA reads TGTGCCAGCAGCTTAGCGTGGGGTGAGGGAAACACCATATATTTT. The full variable domain, in which reference TRBV7-2 and TRBJ1-3 provide the parts outside the CDR3, is GAGVSQSPSNKVTEKGKDVELRCDPISGHTALYWYRQSLGQGLEFLIYFQGNSAPDKSGLPSDRFSAERTGGSVSTLTIQRTQQEDSAVYLCASSLAWGEGNTIYFGEGSWLTVV.

CDR3 sequence: CASSPSGQGETQYF. The CDR3 DNA reads as TGTGCCAGCTCACCATCGGGACAGGGTGAGACCCAGTACTTC. V usage is TRBV18 and J usage is TRBJ2-5; the match to TRBD1 covers 9 bases. CDR3 size: 14 residues. The ends lost 2 bases at V and 5 bases at J; junction bases unmatched: 3. CDR1 is KGHSH, CDR2 LQKENI, per germline.

In its sample, this clone ranks as medium-sized. The chain joins TRBV28 to TRBJ1-5; D uncertain. The germline CDR1 and CDR2 sequences are MDHEN and SYDVKM. This CDR3 contains 12 residues. V lost 5 bases, J lost 9 bases, and 11 bases lay in between. In DNA form, the CDR3 reads TGTGCCAGCAGTCAGCTTAGAGGGCCCCAGCATTTT. It codes for CASSQLRGPQHF.

The chain carries TRBV7-2 and TRBJ2-3; a weak D match, TRBD2 (5 bases). This CDR3 has 18 residues. Germline lookup yields CDR1 SGHTA and CDR2 FQGNSA. V lost 5 bases and J lost 3, with 24 bases in between. The CDR3 spells CASSPDPGRGRRTDTQYF. For the CDR3, the DNA is TGTGCCAGCAGCCCCGACCCCGGCCGAGGGAGAAGGACAGATACGCAGTATTTT.

The chain is built from TRBV7-2 and TRBJ2-7; possibly TRBD1 for D (5 bases). The CDR3 has 11 amino acids. V shed 8 bases and J shed 0 bases, with 5 bases lying between them. Germline V lookup: CDR1 SGHTA, CDR2 FQGNSA. CDR3 coding DNA: TGTGCCAGCGGGGCCTCCTACGAGCAGTACTTC. It encodes CASGASYEQYF.

This clone has more than one count but fewer than ten. The CDR3 bases are TGTGCCAGCAGTTACAGGGGGCGATCTGGAAACACCATATATTTT. Its translation: CASSYRGRSGNTIYF. The V gene is TRBV28, the J gene TRBJ1-3, with 9 bases aligning to TRBD1. J lost 1 base, V lost 4 bases, and 2 bases had no gene match. The CDR3 length is 15 residues. Looked up from germline, CDR1 is MDHEN and CDR2 is SYDVKM. Full variable domain (missing parts from reference TRBV28 and TRBJ1-3): DVKVTQSSRYLVKRTGEKVFLECVQDMDHENMFWYRQDPGLGLRLIYFSYDVKMKEKGDIPEGYSVSREKKERFSLILESASTNQTSMYLCASSYRGRSGNTIYFGEGSWLTVV.

This clone was counted a single time. The chain has TRBV5-6 and TRBJ2-1; 7 bases agree with TRBD2. V gave up 3 bases and J gave up 6 bases; unmatched junction bases: 6. CDR1 SGHDT and CDR2 YYEEEE come from the germline V gene. This CDR3 is 14 amino acids long. CDR3 loop: CASSSPGTINEQFF. For the CDR3, the DNA is TGTGCCAGCAGCTCTCCCGGGACTATCAATGAGCAGTTCTTC.

The rearrangement joins TRBV28 to TRBJ2-7; 11 nucleotides align to TRBD2. Germline V lookup: CDR1 MDHEN, CDR2 SYDVKM. V shed 4 bases and J 0 bases; nucleotides not matched to a gene: 26. This CDR3 has 23 residues. This CDR3 reads CASSSPRTRGGGLAGRSSYEQYF. The CDR3 nucleotides are TGTGCCAGCAGTTCACCGCGCACCCGGGGGGGAGGACTAGCGGGTCGTAGCTCCTACGAGCAGTACTTC.

As concerns this clone: Other DNA sequences in the sample encode the same CDR3. This chain connects TRBV5-1 to TRBJ2-3, with 7 bases that match TRBD1. Germline assignment: CDR1 SGHRS and CDR2 YFSETQ. This CDR3 is built from 15 residues. The ends lost 3 bases at V and 0 bases at J; junction bases unmatched: 4. The CDR3 coding sequence is TGCGCCAGCAGCTCAACAGGGGCTAGCACAGATACGCAGTATTTT. It specifies CASSSTGASTDTQYF.

V is TRBV7-2 and J is TRBJ1-3; D gene uncertain. The CDR3 runs to 14 residues. From germline, CDR1 is SGHTA and CDR2 FQGNSA. Trimming took off 5 bases at V and 1 base at J, with 9 bases between the two ends. For the CDR3, the DNA is TGTGCCAGCAGCCCCCCGCCATCTGGAAACACCATATATTTT. This gives the protein CASSPPPSGNTIYF.

The genes are TRBV19 and TRBJ1-5, with 7 bases lining up with TRBD1. J lost 7 bases, V lost 7 bases, and 7 bases had no gene match. CDR3 length equals 13 residues. Germline V CDR1 and CDR2: LNHDA, SQIVND (reference sequence). CDR3 bases: TGTGCCAGTACCGACAGGGCGGAACAGCCCCAGCATTTT. Its protein is CASTDRAEQPQHF. Full variable domain (missing parts from reference TRBV19 and TRBJ1-5): DGGITQSPKYLFRKEGQNVTLSCEQNLNHDAMYWYRQDPGQGLRLIYYSQIVNDFQKGDIAEGYSVSREKKESFPLTVTSAQKNPTAFYLCASTDRAEQPQHFGDGTRLSIL.

This chain uses TRBV10-3 with TRBJ2-5; 10 bases fit TRBD2. The CDR3 is made up of 15 amino acids. CDR1 and CDR2 from the germline V gene are ENHRY and SYGVKD. V trimming: 6 bases; J trimming: 5 bases; junction bases outside the gene matches: 9. The chain's CDR3 is CAISRTGTSVETQYF. The CDR3 nucleotides are TGTGCCATCAGCAGAACCGGGACTAGCGTTGAGACCCAGTACTTC.